This record covers a single T cell receptor (beta chain). Its antigen remains unknown. Sample time point: pre-sensitization, week 0. Regarding treatment: therapeutic diphenylcyclopropenone sensitization with weekly scalp DPC. This CDR3 is 14 amino acids long. CDR1 is MGHDK, CDR2 SYGVNS, per germline. Germline trimming cut 2 bases from V and 7 bases from J; bases unmatched to any gene: 5. One entry per CDR3 protein, called by TCRdb with MiXCR from the RACE reads. Of over 300,000 distinct CDR3 sequences in the sample, 4% to 6% were seen once. This sample stems from a study of human T cells and chemical hapten exposure. Whole-study results and caveats: The number of TCRs above 1 in 1000 frequency did not change after DPC sensitization.

The chain has TRBV25-1 and TRBJ1-2, with TRBD1 identical over 9 bases. The sample was whole blood, taken in connection with sensitization to the hapten diphenylcyclopropenone (DPC). This receptor was identified in a woman in her 50s with alopecia areata. Some clones in this sample may be carry-over from other donors' samples. The CDR3 DNA reads TGTGCCAGCAGTGAAGGGACAGGGCGAGCTGGCTACACCTTC. Its protein is CASSEGTGRAGYTF.